The 5 T cell receptor beta chains given below trace back to one sample, sequenced in a study of CD8 T cells in Susac syndrome. It was with random hexamers that 0.5 to 1 ug RNA was reverse transcribed. MiXCR, applied by TCRdb to the immunoSEQ multiplex PCR reads, yields one record per CDR3 protein. The data contain about 80,000 distinct CDR3 sequences, about 93% of them seen just once; the ten biggest clones take up 0.26%. What was sequenced was CD8+ T cells from PBMCs. The receptors here all came from a human donor in good health.

This chain uses TRBV24-1 with TRBJ2-5, with TRBD2 matching over 9 bases. The CDR3 runs 15 residues. CDR1 KGHDR and CDR2 SFDVKD come from the germline V gene. Trimming removed 0 bases from V and 3 bases from J; junction bases left unmatched: 1. The DNA for the CDR3 is TGTGCCACCAGTGATTTGGTAGCGGGGGAAGAGACCCAGTACTTC. Translated, it gives CATSDLVAGEETQYF.

The chain combines TRBV9 with TRBJ2-7; D ambiguous. The CDR3 covers 13 residues. V lost 5 bases and J 1 base, leaving 10 bases between the germline ends. Germline V gene sequence: CDR1 SGDLS, CDR2 YYNGEE. The CDR3 is CASSIDISYEQYF. The CDR3 bases are TGTGCCAGCAGTATAGACATTTCCTACGAGCAGTACTTC. The full variable domain, completed using reference TRBV9 and TRBJ2-7, is DSGVTQTPKHLITATGQRVTLRCSPRSGDLSVYWYQQSLDQGLQFLIQYYNGEERAKGNILERFSAQQFPDLHSELNLSSLELGDSALYFCASSIDISYEQYFGPGTRLTVT.

This chain connects TRBV19 to TRBJ1-1; 8 bases match TRBD1. This CDR3 is built from 12 residues. V lost 10 bases, J lost 7 bases, and 8 bases stayed unmatched. Germline CDR1 and CDR2: LNHDA and SQIVND (reference sequence). The CDR3 reads CATQPGTGEAFF. DNA of the CDR3: TGTGCCACCCAACCCGGGACAGGTGAAGCTTTCTTT.

The chain employs TRBV5-1 and TRBJ2-1; D gene ambiguous. Germline V gene sequence: CDR1 SGHRS, CDR2 YFSETQ. The CDR3 has 19 residues. Trimming left V 3 bases short and J 0 bases short, with 22 bases between. CDR3 loop: CASSSLETIYTSSYNEQFF. In DNA, the CDR3 is TGCGCCAGCAGCTCCCTAGAAACGATATATACGAGCTCCTACAATGAGCAGTTCTTC.

This chain joins TRBV27 and TRBJ1-1, with 7 bases that match TRBD1. The CDR3 runs to 14 residues. From germline, CDR1 is MNHEY and CDR2 SMNVEV (reference sequence). V trimming: 10 bases; J trimming: 4 bases; junction bases outside the gene matches: 12. This CDR3 reads CATRMTRGTTEAFF. CDR3 DNA sequence: TGTGCCACTAGGATGACCAGGGGGACCACTGAAGCTTTCTTT.